This entry lists 13 T cell receptor beta chains sequenced from one sample in a study of vaccination and CD4 T cells after COVID-19. Treatment given: approximately 10-day PBMC culture with coronavirus spike peptide pools or control peptides (ViraFEST assay). What these receptors recognize is not known. The assay that was used to sequence DNA from cultured CD4+ T cells was the Oncomine TCR Beta short-read assay. TCRdb reprocessed the PCR reads via MiXCR and lists one record per CDR3 protein. The data show some 14,000 distinct CDR3 sequences, with over 20% seen just once and 12% to 15% held by the top ten. Sequenced input: cultured CD4+ T cells from blood. The origin of the receptors is a human donor with COVID-19.

This clonotype was recorded a few times. The chain combines TRBV5-4 with TRBJ1-6, with D perhaps TRBD1 (6 bases). CDR3 length equals 16 residues. With 6 bases removed from V and 9 bases from J, the gap between germline ends came to 22 bases. Germline CDR1 and CDR2: SGHNT and YYREEE (reference sequence). CDR3 DNA: TGTGCCAGCAACTTAAAAGGGGGTACCGGGGGTTCACCCCTCCACTTT. Its translation is CASNLKGGTGGSPLHF.

V and J are TRBV21-1 and TRBJ1-2; no check of the table's D call, TRBD1, against the DNA was made. TRBV21-1 is listed as a pseudogene. CDR3 length equals 13 residues. The CDR3 DNA is TGTGCCAGAATACCTTCAGGGGGCGGTGGCTACACCTTC. This translates into CARIPSGGGGYTF.

The chain combines TRBV5-1 with TRBJ2-6; 7 positions match TRBD1. The CDR3 totals 17 residues. The germline CDR1 and CDR2 sequences are SGHRS and YFSETQ. With V trimmed by 4 bases and J by 0 bases, 7 bases remained unmatched. In DNA form, the CDR3 reads TGCGCCAGCAGCAGCGGACAGGACCGCTCTGGGGCCAACGTCCTGACTTTC. Protein product: CASSSGQDRSGANVLTF. Full variable domain (missing parts from reference TRBV5-1 and TRBJ2-6): KAGVTQTPRYLIKTRGQQVTLSCSPISGHRSVSWYQQTPGQGLQFLFEYFSETQRNKGNFPGRFSGRQFSNSRSEMNVSTLELGDSALYLCASSSGQDRSGANVLTFGAGSRLTVL.

The CDR3 spells CASSPPSSLDTQYF. CDR3 coding DNA: TGTGCCAGCTCACCTCCTTCGAGCCTCGATACGCAGTATTTT. The chain uses TRBV18 and TRBJ2-3; D ambiguous. CDR1 is KGHSH, CDR2 LQKENI, per germline. This CDR3 has 14 residues. The V end was cut by 3 bases, the J end by 6 bases, with 13 bases between.

The J gene is TRBJ1-1, the V gene TRBV19; tentatively, D is TRBD1 (5 bases). Germline lookup yields CDR1 LNHDA and CDR2 SQIVND (reference sequence). There are 14 residues in the CDR3. V dropped 1 base and J dropped 5 bases, with 11 bases sitting between them. The CDR3, as DNA: TGTGCCAGTAGTATAGGGGGGGGTTTTACTGAAGCTTTCTTT. This codes for CASSIGGGFTEAFF.

The chain uses TRBV11-2 and TRBJ1-5; possible D gene TRBD1, 5 bases. V dropped 0 bases and J dropped 5 bases, with 11 bases sitting between them. CDR1 and CDR2 from the germline V gene are SGHAT and FQNNGV. The CDR3 covers 15 residues. CDR3 in DNA: TGTGCCAGCAGCTTAGATCCCCAGGGTGATCAGCCCCAGCATTTT. It encodes CASSLDPQGDQPQHF.

The chain is built from TRBV20-1 and TRBJ2-1; TRBD2 aligns across 8 bases. CDR3 size: 15 residues. The V segment lost 6 bases and the J segment 3 bases; nucleotides outside the gene matches: 10. Germline CDR1 DFQATT, CDR2 SNEGSKA (reference sequence). The chain's CDR3 is CSARAAGGSYNEQFF. The CDR3 DNA follows: TGCAGTGCCAGGGCGGCGGGGGGCAGCTACAATGAGCAGTTCTTC.

V and J are TRBV5-1 and TRBJ1-5, with D possibly being TRBD1 (6 bases). The CDR3 spans 13 residues. The V gene's germline CDR1 is SGHRS and CDR2 YFSETQ. V was pared by 2 bases and J by 8 bases, with 11 bases between. The CDR3 bases are TGCGCCAGCAGCTTAACAGGGATAGAGCCCCAGCATTTT. This gives the protein CASSLTGIEPQHF.

This clonotype is judged medium-sized. V and J are TRBV24-1 and TRBJ2-3, with 11 bases identical to TRBD2. Trimming took 4 bases from V and 0 from J; bases not matched to a gene: 8. Germline V gene data show CDR1 as KGHDR and CDR2 as SFDVKD. The CDR3 sequence is 18 residues long. Here the CDR3 DNA reads TGTGCCACCAGTGAGCCTCGACTAGCGGGGACTAGCACAGATACGCAGTATTTT. It codes for CATSEPRLAGTSTDTQYF.

This clonotype is categorized as medium-sized. The chain combines TRBV20-1 with TRBJ1-5, with TRBD1 as a possible D gene (6 bases). CDR1 and CDR2 (germline): DFQATT, SNEGSKA (reference sequence). The V and J ends lost 6 bases and 5 bases respectively, with 23 bases between them. This CDR3 spans 16 amino acids. CDR3 nucleotide sequence: TGCAGTGCCTTACCCGGGGGCAGGGAGTCGTATCAGCCCCAGCATTTT. Translating it yields CSALPGGRESYQPQHF.

The V and J genes are TRBV29-1 and TRBJ2-7, with D unclear. There are 11 residues in the CDR3. Deletions cut 4 bases from V and 1 base from J, with 5 bases between. Looked up from germline, CDR1 is SQVTM and CDR2 is ANQGSEA. The DNA of the CDR3 is TGCAGCGTTGCCAGGTCCTACGAGCAGTACTTC. It translates to CSVARSYEQYF.

V gene TRBV11-2 combines with J gene TRBJ2-3; TRBD2 agrees at 12 bases. This CDR3 comprises 17 residues. From germline, CDR1 is SGHAT and CDR2 FQNNGV. Losses at the gene ends were 3 bases for V and 0 bases for J; bases not matched to a gene: 4. CDR3 coding DNA: TGTGCCAGCAGCTTGTGGACTAGCGGGAAAAGCACAGATACGCAGTATTTT. Amino acids: CASSLWTSGKSTDTQYF.

Only a few counts were recorded for this clonotype. The rearrangement uses TRBV5-1 and TRBJ2-7, with 9 bases that match TRBD1. The CDR3 is 14 residues long. Germline V gene sequence: CDR1 SGHRS, CDR2 YFSETQ. J lost 2 bases, V lost 5 bases, and 5 bases had no gene match. The CDR3, as DNA: TGCGCCAGCAGGGTAGGGACAGGGACCTACGAGCAGTACTTC. This codes for CASRVGTGTYEQYF.